This T cell receptor (beta chain) is from a study of blood T cell repertoires in COVID-19. The protocol was immunoSEQ multiplex PCR, while the TCRdb copy is restricted to in-frame clones and leaves out a portion. The table has 200,000 to 250,000 clones, around 84% seen once. This CDR3 region has 15 residues. J was trimmed by 7 bases and V by 2 bases; bases with no gene match: 6. Germline CDR1 reads SGHVS; CDR2 reads FNYEAQ. V and J are TRBV7-6 and TRBJ1-4; 8 nucleotides align to TRBD1. This receptor was obtained from a man aged 45-65 years with acute or convalescent COVID-19. Material for sequencing was peripheral blood. The CDR3 DNA follows: TGTGCCAGCAGCTTATATGCCACAGGGGGTGAAAAACTGTTTTTT. Protein sequence: CASSLYATGGEKLFF.